These T cell receptor beta chains were read from a single sample in a study of cytomegalovirus exposure and HLA in healthy donors. Here immunoSEQ multiplex PCR was the method, and the copy in TCRdb shows in-frame clones only, minus some. This table has 100,000 or so clones, roughly 71% appearing once. The sequenced sample was PBMCs. The receptors derive from a man in his forties in good health and CMV-seropositive. The CDR3 runs from the conserved cysteine through the conserved F or W. A D gene is named only where the DNA matches it firmly. Only part of the rows carry a size: once, few, many, or a class if the clone is expanded.

CDR3nt	CDR3aa	v_gene	j_gene	d_gene	abundance
TGTGCCAGCAGTGGACAGTATGACCAAGCTTTCTTT	CASSGQYDQAFF	TRBV2	TRBJ1-1	.	.
TGTGCCAGCAGCCACTTGGAGAACCAAGCTTTCTTT	CASSHLENQAFF	TRBV7-2	TRBJ1-1	.	few
TGTGCCAGCAGCTGGACAGGGGGCACCGGGGAGCTGTTTTTT	CASSWTGGTGELFF	TRBV5-6	TRBJ2-2	TRBD1	few
TGCAGCGTTGGCGGGCCTAGCGTTTCCTACGAGCAGTACTTC	CSVGGPSVSYEQYF	TRBV29-1	TRBJ2-7	.	.
TGTGCCAGTAGTCTCATGACGGGGAACACTGAAGCTTTCTTT	CASSLMTGNTEAFF	TRBV19	TRBJ1-1	.	.
TGTGCCACCAGCAGAGGGGGAGGGAACACAGATACGCAGTATTTT	CATSRGGGNTDTQYF	TRBV15	TRBJ2-3	TRBD2	.
TGTGCCACCAGCAGAGGACAGGGGGCATATAATGAAAAACTGTTTTTT	CATSRGQGAYNEKLFF	TRBV15	TRBJ1-4	TRBD1	.
TGTGCCAGCAGTCAGGCAGGGGGGAACACTGAAGCTTTCTTT	CASSQAGGNTEAFF	TRBV6-6	TRBJ1-1	TRBD1	few
TGCGCCAGCAGCCAAGGAGTAGCGCGGACCTACGAGCAGTACTTC	CASSQGVARTYEQYF	TRBV4-3	TRBJ2-7	.	.
TGTGCCAGTAGTCGTGGGGGGGAGTACAATGAGCAGTTCTTC	CASSRGGEYNEQFF	TRBV19	TRBJ2-1	TRBD2	.
TGCGCCAGCAGCCAAGAATCTGGCGGGAGCTACGAGCAGTACTTC	CASSQESGGSYEQYF	TRBV4-3	TRBJ2-7	TRBD2	.
TGCGCCAGCGCCCTCGAGAGCGAGCAGTACTTC	CASALESEQYF	TRBV5-1	TRBJ2-7	.	.
TGTGCCAGCAGATCGAGGGATAAGGGGGGGAATCAGCCCCAGCATTTT	CASRSRDKGGNQPQHF	TRBV2	TRBJ1-5	.	.
TGTGCCAGCATCCAACTAGCGGGATTCGGGGAGACCCAGTACTTC	CASIQLAGFGETQYF	TRBV7-8	TRBJ2-5	TRBD2	.
TGTGCCAGTAGCAAGGGGAGGTCGGGAGGTAGCAATCAGCCCCAGCATTTT	CASSKGRSGGSNQPQHF	TRBV19	TRBJ1-5	.	.
TGTGCCAGCAGCCCTTCAAGCGGCTACGAGCAGTACTTC	CASSPSSGYEQYF	TRBV11-2	TRBJ2-7	.	.